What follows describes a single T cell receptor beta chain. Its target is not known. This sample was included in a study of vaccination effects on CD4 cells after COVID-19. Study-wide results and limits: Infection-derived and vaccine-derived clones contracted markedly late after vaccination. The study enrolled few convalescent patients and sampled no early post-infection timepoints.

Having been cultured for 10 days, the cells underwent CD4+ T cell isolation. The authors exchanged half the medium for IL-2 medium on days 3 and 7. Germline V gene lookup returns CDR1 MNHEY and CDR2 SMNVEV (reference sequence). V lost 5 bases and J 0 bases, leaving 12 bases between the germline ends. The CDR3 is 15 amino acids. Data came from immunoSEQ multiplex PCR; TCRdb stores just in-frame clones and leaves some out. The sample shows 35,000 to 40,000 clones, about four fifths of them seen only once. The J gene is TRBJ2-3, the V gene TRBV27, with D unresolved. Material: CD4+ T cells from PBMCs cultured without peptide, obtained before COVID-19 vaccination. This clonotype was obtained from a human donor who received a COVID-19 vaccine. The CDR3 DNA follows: TGTGCCAGCAGTCCTCGTGGCACAAGCACAGATACGCAGTATTTT. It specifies CASSPRGTSTDTQYF.